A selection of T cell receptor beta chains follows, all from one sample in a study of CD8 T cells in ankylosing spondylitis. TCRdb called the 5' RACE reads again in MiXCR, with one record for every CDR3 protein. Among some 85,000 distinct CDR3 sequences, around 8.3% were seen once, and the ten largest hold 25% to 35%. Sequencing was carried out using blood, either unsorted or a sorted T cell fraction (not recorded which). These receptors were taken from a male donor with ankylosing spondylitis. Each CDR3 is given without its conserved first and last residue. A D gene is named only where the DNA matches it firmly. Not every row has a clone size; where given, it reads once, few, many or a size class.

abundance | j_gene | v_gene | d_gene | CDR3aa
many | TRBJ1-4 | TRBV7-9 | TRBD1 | ASSTLGQKNEKLF
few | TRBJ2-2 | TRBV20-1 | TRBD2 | SAPPVAGFEPGELF
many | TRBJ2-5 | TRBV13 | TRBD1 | ASSSGQGLETQY
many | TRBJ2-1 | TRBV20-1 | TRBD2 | SARDFAGEEQF
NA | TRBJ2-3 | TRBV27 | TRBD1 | ASALEGGYTDTQY
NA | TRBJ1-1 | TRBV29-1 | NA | SVEWLSVRPNENTEAF
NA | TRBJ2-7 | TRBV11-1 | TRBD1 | ASSSGTAYEQY
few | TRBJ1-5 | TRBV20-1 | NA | SARDGPGDSQPQH
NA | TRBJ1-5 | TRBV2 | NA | ASSEGSNQPQH
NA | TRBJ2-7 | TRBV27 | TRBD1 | ASSNGQANYEQY